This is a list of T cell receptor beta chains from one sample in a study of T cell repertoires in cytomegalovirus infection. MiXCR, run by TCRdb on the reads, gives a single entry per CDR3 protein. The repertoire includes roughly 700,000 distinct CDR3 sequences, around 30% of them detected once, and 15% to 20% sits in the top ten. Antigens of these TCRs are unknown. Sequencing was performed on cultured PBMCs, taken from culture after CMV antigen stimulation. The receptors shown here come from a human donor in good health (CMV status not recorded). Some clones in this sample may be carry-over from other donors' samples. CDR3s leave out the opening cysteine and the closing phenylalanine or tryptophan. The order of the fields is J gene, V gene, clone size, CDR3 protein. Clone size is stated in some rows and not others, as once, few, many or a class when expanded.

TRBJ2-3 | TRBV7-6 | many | ASSPDPGATQY
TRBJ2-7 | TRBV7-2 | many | ASSLGSFASGYEQY
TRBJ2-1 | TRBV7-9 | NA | ASSLGAGFNEQF
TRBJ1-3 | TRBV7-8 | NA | ASSLIGPGAGNTIH
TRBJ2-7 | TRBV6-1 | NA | ASSRLARLEQY
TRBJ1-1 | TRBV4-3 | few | ASSETGRTEAF
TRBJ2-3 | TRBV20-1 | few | SARSRTSGSFTDTQY
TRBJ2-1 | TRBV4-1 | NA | ASSLLRGSRQF
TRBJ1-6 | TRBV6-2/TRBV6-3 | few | ASRTGLGGSPLH
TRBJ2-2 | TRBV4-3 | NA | ASSPTLPGELF
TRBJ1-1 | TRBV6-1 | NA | ATHSTEAF
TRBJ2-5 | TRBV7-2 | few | ASTPGGGVETQY
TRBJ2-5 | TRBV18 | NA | ASSLAGPLETQY
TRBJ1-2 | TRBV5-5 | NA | ASSLAGDGGGYT
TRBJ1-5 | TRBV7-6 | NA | ASSFILNQPQH
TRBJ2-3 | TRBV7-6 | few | ASSLEVGTGGRGPDTQY
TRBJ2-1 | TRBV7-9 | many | ASSSRNEQF
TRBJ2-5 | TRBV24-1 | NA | ATSSPTSGLQETQY
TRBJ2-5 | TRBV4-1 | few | ASSQDEETQY
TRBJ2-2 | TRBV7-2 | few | ASSEDSSNTGELF
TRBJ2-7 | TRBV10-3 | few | AIWAGQGLEHEQY
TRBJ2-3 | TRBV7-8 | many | ASSFTAGDTDTQY
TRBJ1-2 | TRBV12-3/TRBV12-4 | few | ASSFGGQRLLT
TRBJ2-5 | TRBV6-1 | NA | ASSEMVHLSFGTQY
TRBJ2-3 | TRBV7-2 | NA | ASSPRPSTDTQY
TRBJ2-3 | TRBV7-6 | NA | ASSLSSGGPTDTQY
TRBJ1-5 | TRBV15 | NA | ATSLTGMGQPQH
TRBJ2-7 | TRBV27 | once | ASSRTLLTSGRTYEQY
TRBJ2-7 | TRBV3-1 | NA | ASSRRDRGWEQY
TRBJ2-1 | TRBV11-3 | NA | ASSSRGSNEQF
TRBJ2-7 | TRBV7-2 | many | ASSSRRGGTEQY
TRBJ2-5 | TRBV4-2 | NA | ASSQERSSGEETQY
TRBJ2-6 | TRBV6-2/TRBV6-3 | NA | ASRGGDSGANVLT
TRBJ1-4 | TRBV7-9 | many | ASSRHAGPNEKLF
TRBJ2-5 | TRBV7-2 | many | ASSLSLRETQY
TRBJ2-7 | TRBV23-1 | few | ASSRHSEQGARYEQY
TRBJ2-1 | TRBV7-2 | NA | ASSQGRTYNEQF
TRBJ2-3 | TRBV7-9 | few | ASSLPRDTQY
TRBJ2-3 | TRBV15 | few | ATSTGLGSTDTQY
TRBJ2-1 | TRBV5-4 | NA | ASSSAGGISNEQF
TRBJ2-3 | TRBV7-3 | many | ASSGAGGTDTQY
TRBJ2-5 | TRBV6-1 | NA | ASRPGKETQY
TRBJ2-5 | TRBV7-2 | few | ASSSWTGRETQY
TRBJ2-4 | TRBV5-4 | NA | ASSLGGTSNKNIRY
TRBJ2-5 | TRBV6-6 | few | ASSSIRGLETQY
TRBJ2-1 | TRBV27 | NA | ASSPGGSTEQF
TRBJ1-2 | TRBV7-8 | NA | ASSSVGAGGYT
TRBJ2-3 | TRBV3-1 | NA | ASSPYTSGGADTQY
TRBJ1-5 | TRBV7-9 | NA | ASSLAGLSNQPQH
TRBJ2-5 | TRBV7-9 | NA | ASSLGSGETQETQY
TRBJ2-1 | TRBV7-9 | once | ASSLGSGRASYNEQF
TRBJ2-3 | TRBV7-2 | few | ASSSGSHTQY
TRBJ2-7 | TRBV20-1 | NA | SVGRGQPPYEQY